These 16 T cell receptor beta chains were all obtained from the same sample, sequenced in a study of blood T cell repertoires in COVID-19. Some clones are missing from TCRdb's copy, which holds only in-frame ones; the method was immunoSEQ multiplex PCR. The repertoire holds roughly 250,000 clones, with 85% to 90% as singletons. Sequencing used peripheral blood. These receptors were collected from a woman in her 40s with acute or convalescent COVID-19.

The rearrangement joins TRBV9 to TRBJ2-1; 11 bases line up with TRBD2. V trimming: 3 bases; J trimming: 4 bases; junction bases outside the gene matches: 3. Germline V gene lookup returns CDR1 SGDLS and CDR2 YYNGEE. This CDR3 is built from 15 residues. The CDR3: CASSETSGGYNEQFF. CDR3 coding DNA: TGTGCCAGCAGCGAAACTAGCGGGGGATACAATGAGCAGTTCTTC. The full variable domain, rest sourced from reference TRBV9 and TRBJ2-1, is DSGVTQTPKHLITATGQRVTLRCSPRSGDLSVYWYQQSLDQGLQFLIQYYNGEERAKGNILERFSAQQFPDLHSELNLSSLELGDSALYFCASSETSGGYNEQFFGPGTRLTVL.

This rearrangement joins TRBV10-3 to TRBJ1-1, with D possibly matching TRBD1 (5 bases). Trimming left V 7 bases short and J 4 bases short, with 10 bases between. Per the germline V gene, CDR1 is ENHRY and CDR2 is SYGVKD. The CDR3 runs 12 residues. The CDR3 nucleotides read TGTGCCATCAAAGGGGTCCTCACTGAAGCTTTCTTT. It is translated as CAIKGVLTEAFF.

The chain recombines TRBV15 with TRBJ2-5; maybe TRBD1 (6 bases). V was clipped by 2 bases and J by 2 bases, with 15 bases between them. Germline CDR1 reads LNHNV; CDR2 reads YYDKDF (reference sequence). There are 16 residues in the CDR3. Here the CDR3 DNA reads TGTGCCACCAGCAGAAAACGGACAGTTCAACAAGAGACCCAGTACTTC. Amino acid sequence: CATSRKRTVQQETQYF.

The chain joins TRBV6-4 to TRBJ1-1, with D hard to call. Per the germline V gene, CDR1 is MRHNA and CDR2 is SNTAGT. Trimming pared 4 bases from V and 12 bases from J, leaving 36 bases between. CDR3 length equals 19 residues. The CDR3: CASSGDCVGQRRDAPGSFF. The CDR3 nucleotides are TGTGCCAGCAGTGGGGATTGTGTGGGTCAAAGGCGGGATGCACCTGGTTCTTTCTTT.

The chain joins TRBV4-2 to TRBJ1-2; perhaps TRBD1 as D (5 bases). The CDR3 sequence is 15 residues long. The germline gives CDR1 LGHNA, CDR2 YNFKEQ. V was shortened by 3 bases and J by 2 bases, with 13 bases between the two germline ends. The CDR3: CASSHILRQNYGYTF. In nucleotides, the CDR3 is TGTGCCAGCAGCCATATATTGAGACAGAACTATGGCTACACCTTC.

The rearrangement uses TRBV7-8 and TRBJ2-7; TRBD2 aligns across 8 bases. Germline trimming cut 4 bases from V and 2 bases from J; bases unmatched to any gene: 19. The CDR3 has 19 residues. CDR1 is SGHVS and CDR2 is FQNEAQ in the germline V gene. The CDR3 protein is CASSWTPGTSRIIPYEQYV. CDR3 DNA sequence: TGTGCCAGCAGCTGGACACCCGGGACTAGTCGTATAATACCCTACGAGCAGTACGTC.

The V gene is TRBV6-6, the J gene TRBJ1-5, with 7 bases matching TRBD1. Germline trimming cut 0 bases from V and 4 bases from J; bases unmatched to any gene: 0. The CDR3 has 14 residues. In germline, CDR1 is MNHNY, CDR2 SVGAGI (reference sequence). As DNA, the CDR3 is TGTGCCAGCAGTTACTCGACAGGGAATCAGCCCCAGCATTTT. Its protein product is CASSYSTGNQPQHF.

To note about this clone: In the same sample, other DNA sequences code for this CDR3. The rearrangement links TRBV18 to TRBJ2-5; possible D gene TRBD2, 6 bases. CDR1 and CDR2 from the germline V gene are KGHSH and LQKENI. The ends were cut back, 0 bases at V and 4 bases at J, with 12 bases in the middle. The CDR3 covers 15 residues. The CDR3 loop reads CASSPPSGGRETQYF. The CDR3 DNA reads TGTGCCAGCTCACCACCGAGCGGAGGGCGAGAGACCCAGTACTTC.

The CDR3 DNA follows: TGTGCCATCAGTGAGTCAGGTCCGCGGGGTCTGATAACAGGTGAAGCTTTCTTT. Translating it yields CAISESGPRGLITGEAFF. The rearrangement links TRBV10-3 to TRBJ1-1; D possibly corresponds to TRBD1 (5 bases). Trimming cost V 0 bases and J 7 bases, with 24 bases left between them. Germline V gene lookup returns CDR1 ENHRY and CDR2 SYGVKD. There are 18 residues in the CDR3.

This chain uses TRBV30 with TRBJ2-1, with 8 nucleotides matching TRBD1. The V segment lost 2 bases and the J segment 3 bases; nucleotides outside the gene matches: 12. The CDR3 loop spans 17 amino acids. Looked up from germline, CDR1 is GTSNPN and CDR2 is SVGIG (reference sequence). CDR3 coding DNA: TGTGCCTGGAGTCCTAGCCTCCGACAGGGGTTCTACAATGAGCAGTTCTTC. Encoded protein: CAWSPSLRQGFYNEQFF.

CDR3 sequence (DNA): TGTGCCAGCAGTGACCAGGGAAACACTGAAGCTTTCTTT. Its protein is CASSDQGNTEAFF. The chain joins TRBV2 to TRBJ1-1, with D possibly TRBD1 on 5 matching bases. Germline V CDR1 and CDR2: SNHLY, FYNNEI. The CDR3 extends over 13 amino acids. V gave up 3 bases and J gave up 2 bases, with 7 bases separating them.

In its sample, this clone was seen once. V is TRBV2 and J is TRBJ1-1; D possibly corresponds to TRBD1 (6 bases). This CDR3 contains 14 residues. V shed 6 bases and J shed 1 base, with 12 bases lying between them. Per germline, CDR1 SNHLY and CDR2 FYNNEI. Here the CDR3 DNA reads TGTGCCAGCAGGACAGGAATATCGAACACTGAAGCTTTCTTT. Its protein is CASRTGISNTEAFF. Full variable domain (outside the CDR3, taken from reference TRBV2 and TRBJ1-1): EPEVTQTPSHQVTQMGQEVILRCVPISNHLYFYWYRQILGQKVEFLVSFYNNEISEKSEIFDDQFSVERPDGSNFTLKIRSTKLEDSAMYFCASRTGISNTEAFFGQGTRLTVV.

In regard to this clone: In the same sample, other DNA sequences code for this CDR3. The gene calls are TRBV5-1 and TRBJ2-3; 15 bases fit TRBD2. V dropped 0 bases and J dropped 3; count of bases not matched to a gene: 8. The CDR3 is 19 residues long. Germline lookup yields CDR1 SGHRS and CDR2 YFSETQ. Here the CDR3 reads CASSLGGLAGGPRTDTQYF. The CDR3 coding sequence is TGCGCCAGCAGCTTGGGTGGACTAGCGGGGGGGCCGAGGACAGATACGCAGTATTTT.

Only a few counts were recorded for this clone. The chain has TRBV24-1 and TRBJ1-5; D unresolved. There are 15 residues in the CDR3. Germline V CDR1 and CDR2: KGHDR, SFDVKD. V lost 3 bases and J 0 bases, leaving 8 bases between the germline ends. The chain's CDR3 is CATSDPTYSNQPQHF. CDR3 in DNA: TGTGCCACCAGTGATCCAACATATAGCAATCAGCCCCAGCATTTT.

This chain connects TRBV14 to TRBJ1-3; 8 positions agree with TRBD1. CDR3 size: 14 residues. Germline-derived CDR1 and CDR2 are SGHDN and FVKESK. Trimming at V came to 5 bases and at J to 8 bases, leaving 8 bases not matched to a gene. CDR3 nucleotides: TGTGCCAGCAGCGCCGCCGGACAGGGCTACACCATATATTTT. Translation: CASSAAGQGYTIYF.

The V call is TRBV30, the J call TRBJ1-3; D uncertain. CDR3 length equals 13 residues. Trimming took off 0 bases at V and 7 bases at J, with 10 bases between the two ends. The germline CDR1 and CDR2 sequences are GTSNPN and SVGIG (reference sequence). Here the CDR3 reads CAWSVSSRNTIYF. In DNA form, the CDR3 reads TGTGCCTGGAGTGTGAGTAGTCGGAACACCATATATTTT.